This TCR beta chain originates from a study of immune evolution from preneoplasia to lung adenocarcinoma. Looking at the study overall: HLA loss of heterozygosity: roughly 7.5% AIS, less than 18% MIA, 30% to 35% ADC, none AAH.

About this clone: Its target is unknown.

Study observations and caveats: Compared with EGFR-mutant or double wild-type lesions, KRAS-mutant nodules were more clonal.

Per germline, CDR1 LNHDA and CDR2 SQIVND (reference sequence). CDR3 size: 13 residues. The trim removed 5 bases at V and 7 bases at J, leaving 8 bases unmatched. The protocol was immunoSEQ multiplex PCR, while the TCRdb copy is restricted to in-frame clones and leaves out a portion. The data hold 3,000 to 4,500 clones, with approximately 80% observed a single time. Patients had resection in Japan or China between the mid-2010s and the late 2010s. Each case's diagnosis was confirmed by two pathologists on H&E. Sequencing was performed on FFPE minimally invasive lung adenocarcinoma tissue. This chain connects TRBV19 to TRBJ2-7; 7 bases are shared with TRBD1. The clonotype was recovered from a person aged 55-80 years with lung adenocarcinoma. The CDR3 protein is CASSEGGEREQYF. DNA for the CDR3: TGTGCCAGTAGTGAAGGGGGCGAAAGGGAGCAGTACTTC.